The 24 T cell receptor beta chains listed next were all sequenced from one sample in a study of T cells after posttransplantation cyclophosphamide (TCRdb year 2016). Read against the paper, the sample's treatment or condition label means: high-dose cyclophosphamide on days +3 and +4 as single-agent GVHD prophylaxis. Patients in the PTCy group got busulfan and fludarabine conditioning, a marrow graft from a related or unrelated donor, and cyclophosphamide on days +3 and +4. The receptor library was made with the immunoSEQ multiplex PCR assay. In TCRdb, the immuneACCESS table is reduced to in-frame sequences with V and J assigned. These tables do not hold every clone; where another copy was compared, an unresolved V gene accounts for under half, and the others remain unexplained. The table gives more than 7,500 clones for this sample, with none occurring only once. The ten largest clones represent roughly 3.4% of the sample.

This material consisted of PBMCs, taken 350 to 390 days after allogeneic stem cell transplant with posttransplant cyclophosphamide. The receptors come from a male patient aged 45 to 59 who received an allogeneic stem cell transplant from a related donor and was CMV-positive. After a transplant, some T cells may have been passed on by the graft donor.

This clone has a count of ten or more. The rearrangement joins TRBV6-5 to TRBJ1-5, with D tentatively TRBD1 (5 bases). Germline values: CDR1 MNHEY, CDR2 SVGAGI. V shed 4 bases and J shed 6 bases, with 10 bases lying between them. This CDR3 spans 13 amino acids. CDR3 sequence reads: CASSLQGRQPQHF. The DNA for the CDR3 is TGTGCCAGCAGTTTGCAGGGTCGTCAGCCCCAGCATTTT.

The chain recombines TRBV11-1 with TRBJ2-5; 7 nucleotides agree with TRBD1. The CDR3 loop spans 12 amino acids. The V segment lost 3 bases and the J segment 5 bases; nucleotides outside the gene matches: 0. Germline CDR1 and CDR2: SGHAT and FQDESV (reference sequence). Here the CDR3 DNA reads TGTGCCAGCAGCTTGGACAGGGAGACCCAGTACTTC. Translation: CASSLDRETQYF.

The sample holds many counts of this clone. This sequence joins TRBV5-1 and TRBJ2-1, with D unclear. Trimming removed 0 bases from V and 7 bases from J, with 14 bases in between. This CDR3 comprises 15 residues. CDR1 SGHRS and CDR2 YFSETQ come from the germline V gene. The chain's CDR3 is CASSLGATVLNEQFF. The CDR3 DNA reads TGCGCCAGCAGCTTGGGAGCAACGGTACTAAATGAGCAGTTCTTC.

This clone was seen repeatedly, ten times or more. The chain employs TRBV27 and TRBJ1-1; possible D gene TRBD1, 6 bases. This CDR3 contains 14 residues. The V end was cut by 6 bases, the J end by 4 bases, with 15 bases between. The germline V gene has CDR1 MNHEY and CDR2 SMNVEV (reference sequence). CDR3 protein: CASSPTGFRTEAFF. The CDR3 DNA sequence: TGTGCCAGCAGCCCAACAGGGTTTCGCACTGAAGCTTTCTTT.

This clone is deemed medium-sized. The chain links TRBV5-6 to TRBJ1-1, with D hard to call. Trimming removed 7 bases from V and 0 bases from J, with 7 bases in between. The CDR3 is 12 amino acids. The V gene's germline CDR1 is SGHDT and CDR2 YYEEEE. CDR3 coding DNA: TGTGCCAGCGGACTGTTGAACACTGAAGCTTTCTTT. This translates into CASGLLNTEAFF. The full variable domain, completed using reference TRBV5-6 and TRBJ1-1, is DAGVTQSPTHLIKTRGQQVTLRCSPKSGHDTVSWYQQALGQGPQFIFQYYEEEERQRGNFPDRFSGHQFPNYSSELNVNALLLGDSALYLCASGLLNTEAFFGQGTRLTVV.

A word on this clone: Just one base apart from a much larger clone, this may be a read error. This CDR3 is CASSVDLVRSDEQFF. CDR3 bases: TGTGCCAGCAGCGTAGATCTAGTAAGGTCGGATGAGCAGTTCTTC. The gene calls are TRBV11-2 and TRBJ2-1; D not certain. Per germline, CDR1 SGHAT and CDR2 FQNNGV. The CDR3 has 15 amino acids.

This clone was picked up many times. The chain links TRBV30 to TRBJ2-7; a possible D gene is TRBD2 (7 bases). The CDR3 sequence is 15 residues long. Trimming removed 3 bases from V and 3 bases from J, with 18 bases in between. Germline lookup yields CDR1 GTSNPN and CDR2 SVGIG (reference sequence). The CDR3 loop reads CAWSPGSGTYYEQYF. The CDR3 DNA follows: TGTGCCTGGAGCCCGGGGAGCGGGACATACTACGAGCAGTACTTC.

This clone was counted at least ten times. This chain uses TRBV27 with TRBJ2-1; TRBD1 aligns across 10 bases. The ends lost 3 bases at V and 9 bases at J; junction bases unmatched: 5. The germline V gene encodes CDR1 MNHEY and CDR2 SMNVEV (reference sequence). This CDR3 comprises 14 residues. The CDR3 sequence is CASSLGTGVSEQFF. CDR3 DNA sequence: TGTGCCAGCAGTTTGGGGACAGGGGTGAGTGAGCAGTTCTTC.

This clone appeared many times. The J gene is TRBJ2-3, the V gene TRBV7-2; 8 bases align to TRBD1. V dropped 3 bases and J dropped 0; count of bases not matched to a gene: 2. CDR3 length: 15 amino acids. Germline V gene sequence: CDR1 SGHTA, CDR2 FQGNSA. CDR3 in DNA: TGTGCCAGCAGCTTGAGACAGGGGAGCACAGATACGCAGTATTTT. Its translation: CASSLRQGSTDTQYF.

The sample holds many counts of this clone. The gene calls are TRBV13 and TRBJ2-1, with a tentative D call TRBD2 (5 bases). Germline V gives CDR1 PRHDT, CDR2 FYEKMQ (reference sequence). The V gene lost 2 bases and the J gene lost 6 bases, with 32 bases spanning the gap. The CDR3 sequence is 21 residues long. CDR3 DNA: TGTGCCAGCAGCTTATTATCTATCGTGCTCTCTAGTCCCAATCGGGGCAATGAGCAGTTCTTC. Encoded protein: CASSLLSIVLSSPNRGNEQFF.

This clone was recorded many times. This sequence joins TRBV6-5 and TRBJ2-7, with D tentatively TRBD2 (6 bases). The CDR3 spans 14 residues. Trimming took off 2 bases at V and 2 bases at J, with 10 bases between the two ends. Germline V gene sequence: CDR1 MNHEY, CDR2 SVGAGI. The CDR3 here is CASSYVGGAYEQYF. The DNA for the CDR3 is TGTGCCAGCAGTTACGTCGGGGGTGCCTACGAGCAGTACTTC.

This clone was recorded many times. This chain connects TRBV9 to TRBJ1-1; D is possibly TRBD1 (6 bases). The CDR3 runs 17 residues. Germline values: CDR1 SGDLS, CDR2 YYNGEE. V was trimmed by 2 bases and J by 1 base, leaving 18 bases between them. CDR3: CASSVGGLGGANTEAFF. CDR3 DNA: TGTGCCAGCAGCGTGGGGGGCCTCGGGGGGGCGAACACTGAAGCTTTCTTT.

This chain uses TRBV11-1 with TRBJ2-5; D unresolved. The J call may be faulty, since TRBJ2-7 better matches the DNA end. CDR1 and CDR2 from the germline V gene are SGHAT and FQDESV (reference sequence). The CDR3 has 13 amino acids. The CDR3 nucleotides are TGTGCCAGCAGCGCCTTAGTATTATTCGAGCAGTACTTC. Translated: CASSALVLFEQYF.

This clone showed up many times. The chain uses TRBV25-1 and TRBJ2-3, with 10 bases fitting TRBD2. V trimming: 8 bases; J trimming: 5 bases; junction bases outside the gene matches: 4. This CDR3 is 13 amino acids long. Germline values: CDR1 MGHDK, CDR2 SYGVNS. The CDR3 sequence: CASLAGGRDTQYF. DNA of the CDR3: TGTGCCAGCTTAGCGGGAGGACGAGATACGCAGTATTTT.

This chain joins TRBV7-7 and TRBJ2-2; D perhaps matches TRBD1 (5 bases). V gave up 3 bases and J gave up 2 bases, with 7 bases separating them. Germline CDR1 reads SSHAT; CDR2 reads FNYEAQ (reference sequence). The CDR3 has 14 residues. The CDR3 DNA follows: TGTGCCAGCAGCTTCGACAGTAACACCGGGGAGCTGTTTTTT. Its protein product is CASSFDSNTGELFF.

This clone was found many times. The J gene is TRBJ1-1, the V gene TRBV2; possibly TRBD1 for D (6 bases). This CDR3 spans 11 amino acids. V lost 6 bases, J lost 10 bases, and 12 bases lay in between. Germline lookup yields CDR1 SNHLY and CDR2 FYNNEI. The CDR3 reads CASSRDMGAFF. CDR3 DNA sequence: TGTGCCAGCAGCCGGGACATGGGAGCTTTCTTT.

In this sample, this clone turned up many times. The chain recombines TRBV21-1 with TRBJ1-2; the D call of TRBD1 is as the table states it, not checked on the DNA. TRBV21-1 is an annotated pseudogene. The CDR3 runs 15 residues. CDR3 sequence: CASRHAHRWAYGYTF. The CDR3 bases are TGTGCCAGCAGACACGCCCACAGATGGGCGTATGGCTACACCTTC.

Ten or more counts support this clone. The chain combines TRBV7-6 with TRBJ2-7, with D tentatively TRBD1 (5 bases). CDR1 is SGHVS, CDR2 FNYEAQ, per germline. V was shortened by 5 bases and J by 1 base, with 15 bases between the two germline ends. CDR3 size: 15 residues. DNA for the CDR3: TGTGCCAGCAGCCCACTGAAGGGGCGATCCTACGAGCAGTACTTC. Its protein is CASSPLKGRSYEQYF.

This clone was counted ten times or more. The V call is TRBV25-1, the J call TRBJ2-2, with a tentative D call TRBD2 (5 bases). The V end lost 4 bases, the J end lost 4 bases, and 7 bases lay between the germline ends. CDR1 and CDR2 from the germline V gene are MGHDK and SYGVNS. The CDR3 length is 13 residues. CDR3 nucleotide sequence: TGTGCCAGCAGTGCCCGGGGCACCGGGGAGCTGTTTTTT. Protein product: CASSARGTGELFF.

This clone was seen at least ten times. The chain combines TRBV27 with TRBJ2-3; 8 bases agree with TRBD2. The germline V gene has CDR1 MNHEY and CDR2 SMNVEV (reference sequence). V gave up 6 bases and J gave up 3 bases; unmatched junction bases: 8. The CDR3 runs 15 residues. For the CDR3, the DNA is TGTGCCAGCAGACCTCTTGGACTAGCAACAGATACGCAGTATTTT. This sequence encodes CASRPLGLATDTQYF.

The sample holds many counts of this clone. The chain couples TRBV7-6 to TRBJ1-6; 7 bases are a match to TRBD1. This CDR3 is built from 22 residues. CDR1 is SGHVS and CDR2 is FNYEAQ in the germline V gene. The V and J ends lost 2 bases and 1 base, in that order; junction bases with no gene match: 20. The CDR3 coding sequence is TGTGCCAGCAGCTTAAGCCAAGACAGGGCTTCTTTTTCGGGTTCCTATAATTCACCCCTCCACTTT. Translating gives CASSLSQDRASFSGSYNSPLHF.

In its sample, this clone was seen many times. V is TRBV5-1 and J is TRBJ1-4; D is ambiguous. The V gene lost 0 bases and the J gene lost 4 bases, with 10 bases spanning the gap. This CDR3 region has 15 residues. From germline, CDR1 is SGHRS and CDR2 YFSETQ. The CDR3 protein is CASSLGRIYNEKLFF. CDR3 DNA: TGCGCCAGCAGCTTGGGCCGTATCTATAATGAAAAACTGTTTTTT. Full variable domain (rest looked up from reference TRBV5-1 and TRBJ1-4): KAGVTQTPRYLIKTRGQQVTLSCSPISGHRSVSWYQQTPGQGLQFLFEYFSETQRNKGNFPGRFSGRQFSNSRSEMNVSTLELGDSALYLCASSLGRIYNEKLFFGSGTQLSVL.

The table lists this clone with many counts. V gene TRBV9 combines with J gene TRBJ2-5; D is uncertain. The CDR3 extends over 13 amino acids. V lost 0 bases and J 4 bases, leaving 7 bases between the germline ends. The V gene's germline CDR1 is SGDLS and CDR2 YYNGEE. DNA for the CDR3: TGTGCCAGCAGCGTAGGTCAGATAGAGACCCAGTACTTC. It yields the protein CASSVGQIETQYF.

This clone showed up many times. The chain combines TRBV28 with TRBJ1-5; TRBD1 is a possible D gene (5 bases). V was cut by 6 bases and J by 5 bases, with 11 bases left in between. The CDR3 is 13 residues long. Looked up from germline, CDR1 is MDHEN and CDR2 is SYDVKM. This CDR3 reads CASRIQEYQPQHF. In DNA, the CDR3 is TGTGCCAGCAGGATACAGGAGTATCAGCCCCAGCATTTT.